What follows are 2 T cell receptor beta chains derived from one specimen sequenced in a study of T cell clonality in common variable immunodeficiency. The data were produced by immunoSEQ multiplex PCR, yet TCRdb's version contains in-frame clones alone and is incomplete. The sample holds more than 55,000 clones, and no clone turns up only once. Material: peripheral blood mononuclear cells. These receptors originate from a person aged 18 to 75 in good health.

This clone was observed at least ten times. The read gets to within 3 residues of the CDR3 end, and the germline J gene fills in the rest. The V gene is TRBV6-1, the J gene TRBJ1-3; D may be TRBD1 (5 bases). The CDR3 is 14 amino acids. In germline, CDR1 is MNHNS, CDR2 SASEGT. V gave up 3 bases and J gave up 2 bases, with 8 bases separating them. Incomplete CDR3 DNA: TGTGCCAGCAGTGAGGGGGGGACTGGAAACACC. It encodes CASSEGGTGNT. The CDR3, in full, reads CASSEGGTGNTIYF.

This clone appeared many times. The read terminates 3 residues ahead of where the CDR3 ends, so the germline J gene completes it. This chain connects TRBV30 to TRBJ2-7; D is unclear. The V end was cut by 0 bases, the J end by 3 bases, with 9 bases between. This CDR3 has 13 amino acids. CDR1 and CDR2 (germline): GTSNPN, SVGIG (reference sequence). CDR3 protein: CAWSVNSYYEQYF. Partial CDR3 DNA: TGTGCCTGGAGTGTAAACAGTTACTACGAG.